Listed here are 30 T cell receptor beta chains from one sample, sequenced in a study of T cell responses to AZD1222 COVID-19 vaccine. The method was immunoSEQ multiplex PCR; TCRdb's version includes in-frame clones alone and lacks a portion of them. This sample has some 63,000 clones; approximately 89% occur once, and the top ten carry roughly 6.1%. The sample consisted of peripheral blood, taken 28 days after the second AZD1222 dose. The source of these receptors is an adult who received the AZD1222 COVID-19 vaccine.

This clone was found a few times. The chain joins TRBV27 to TRBJ1-6; no clear D. This CDR3 comprises 14 residues. Trimming removed 4 bases at V and 5 bases at J, with 9 bases between. Germline V CDR1 and CDR2: MNHEY, SMNVEV (reference sequence). In nucleotides, the CDR3 is TGTGCCAGCAGTTCCGACTCAAATAATTCACCCCTCCACTTT. It yields the protein CASSSDSNNSPLHF.

This clone has more than one count but fewer than ten. The chain recombines TRBV28 with TRBJ2-1; D not certain. Germline V lookup: CDR1 MDHEN, CDR2 SYDVKM. Trimming left V 7 bases short and J 4 bases short, with 14 bases between. CDR3 length: 14 residues. The DNA for the CDR3 is TGTGCCAGCACTACGACTCGAGTGTACAATGAGCAGTTCTTC. It yields the protein CASTTTRVYNEQFF.

The chain joins TRBV5-1 to TRBJ2-7, with 8 bases identical to TRBD1. CDR3 length equals 14 residues. The trim removed 4 bases at V and 6 bases at J, leaving 9 bases unmatched. CDR1 is SGHRS and CDR2 is YFSETQ in the germline V gene. This CDR3 is CASSTDDRGTEQYF. CDR3 nucleotide sequence: TGCGCCAGCAGCACCGACGACAGGGGAACCGAGCAGTACTTC.

This clone was picked up a small number of times. The chain is built from TRBV10-1 and TRBJ2-1; TRBD2 matches at 9 bases. After removal of 8 bases from V and 5 bases from J, the junction contained 10 bases not matched to a gene. CDR1 and CDR2 (germline): WNHNN, SYGVQD (reference sequence). The CDR3 runs 15 residues. The CDR3 DNA is TGCGCCAGCTGGTGGGTTTCTAGCGGGAACAATGAGCAGTTCTTC. It specifies CASWWVSSGNNEQFF.

The V call is TRBV19, the J call TRBJ1-6, with D possibly TRBD1 on 6 matching bases. V was trimmed by 1 base and J by 7 bases, leaving 11 bases between them. CDR3 size: 15 residues. Per the germline V gene, CDR1 is LNHDA and CDR2 is SQIVND (reference sequence). The CDR3 nucleotides are TGTGCCAGTAGTATAGGGCAGGGGCTCAATTCACCCCTCCACTTT. Amino acid sequence: CASSIGQGLNSPLHF.

This clone occurred once. This chain connects TRBV19 to TRBJ1-5, with TRBD1 matching over 7 bases. The germline V gene encodes CDR1 LNHDA and CDR2 SQIVND (reference sequence). CDR3 length equals 16 residues. After removal of 5 bases from V and 4 bases from J, the junction contained 11 bases not matched to a gene. The CDR3 here is CASSPIGTVTNQPQHF. CDR3 DNA sequence: TGTGCCAGTAGTCCGATTGGGACAGTTACGAATCAGCCCCAGCATTTT.

The chain recombines TRBV14 with TRBJ2-5; 9 bases are shared with TRBD1. Germline CDR1 is SGHDN and CDR2 is FVKESK. The CDR3 covers 15 residues. The V segment lost 4 bases and the J segment 5 bases; nucleotides outside the gene matches: 8. CDR3 DNA: TGTGCCAGCAGCCCAACCGGGACAGGGTGGGAGACCCAGTACTTC. Its translation: CASSPTGTGWETQYF.

This rearrangement joins TRBV7-8 to TRBJ2-3; D unclear. Per the germline V gene, CDR1 is SGHVS and CDR2 is FQNEAQ. This CDR3 is 13 amino acids long. The V gene lost 5 bases and the J gene lost 6 bases, with 12 bases spanning the gap. The CDR3 reads CASSHVLLDTQYF. The CDR3 DNA reads TGTGCCAGCAGCCATGTTCTGTTGGATACGCAGTATTTT.

J is TRBJ2-1 and V is TRBV5-1, with D maybe TRBD2 (6 bases). Germline CDR1 is SGHRS and CDR2 is YFSETQ. CDR3 size: 16 residues. V dropped 1 base and J dropped 0 bases, with 11 bases sitting between them. This chain's CDR3 is CASSLSPGSSYNEQFF. CDR3 in DNA: TGCGCCAGCAGCTTGAGTCCCGGGAGCTCCTACAATGAGCAGTTCTTC.

This clone was counted a single time. V and J are TRBV6-5 and TRBJ2-1; perhaps TRBD1 as D (6 bases). Trimming removed 7 bases at V and 4 bases at J, with 11 bases between. CDR3 length: 13 residues. CDR1 and CDR2 from the germline V gene are MNHEY and SVGAGI. The CDR3 here is CASTRGRYNEQFF. The CDR3 DNA follows: TGTGCCAGCACCAGGGGCAGGTACAATGAGCAGTTCTTC.

The V and J genes are TRBV6-1 and TRBJ1-2; possible D gene TRBD1, 6 bases. The CDR3 totals 18 residues. V gave up 0 bases and J gave up 8 bases, with 25 bases separating them. CDR1 is MNHNS and CDR2 is SASEGT in the germline V gene. CDR3 sequence reads: CASSEAWDGTLGVKGYTF. CDR3 bases: TGTGCCAGCAGTGAAGCGTGGGACGGGACACTGGGGGTAAAAGGCTACACCTTC.

Comment on this clone: Relative to the germline gene, one junction end is altered; a read error may explain this. CDR3 DNA: TGTGCCAGCAGGGAAGGAATCAGGAGCAATCAGCCCCAGCATTTT. Translating it yields CASREGIRSNQPQHF. This chain links TRBV6-1 with TRBJ1-5; D not resolved. CDR3 length: 15 amino acids. Germline V gene lookup returns CDR1 MNHNS and CDR2 SASEGT.

This clone was seen a few times. The sample holds other DNA sequences that translate to the same CDR3. The chain couples TRBV5-1 to TRBJ1-1; D not resolved. This CDR3 is 11 amino acids long. Germline V gives CDR1 SGHRS, CDR2 YFSETQ. V lost 5 bases to trimming and J lost 2 bases, with 4 bases between them. The CDR3 loop reads CASSLNTEAFF. For the CDR3, the DNA is TGCGCCAGCAGTCTAAACACTGAAGCTTTCTTT.

The chain employs TRBV7-9 and TRBJ2-2, with D uncertain. The ends were cut back, 6 bases at V and 6 bases at J, with 11 bases in the middle. The CDR3 loop spans 13 amino acids. The germline V gene encodes CDR1 SEHNR and CDR2 FQNEAQ (reference sequence). DNA for the CDR3: TGTGCCAGCAGACATCAGGTCTCCGGGGAGCTGTTTTTT. Encoded protein: CASRHQVSGELFF.

The V call is TRBV28, the J call TRBJ2-1; a weak D match, TRBD2 (7 bases). Trimming shortened V by 1 base and J by 10 bases, and 11 bases separated the two germline ends. This CDR3 is built from 13 residues. From germline, CDR1 is MDHEN and CDR2 SYDVKM. CDR3 protein: CASSLSRGPEQFF. CDR3 in DNA: TGTGCCAGCAGTTTATCGCGGGGGCCAGAGCAGTTCTTC.

The chain uses TRBV7-2 and TRBJ2-7; D remains unclear. Germline V gene data show CDR1 as SGHTA and CDR2 as FQGNSA. The CDR3 covers 14 residues. With 4 bases removed from V and 4 bases from J, the gap between germline ends came to 14 bases. The CDR3 is CASSSRYSDYEQYF. CDR3 bases: TGTGCCAGCAGCTCTCGATATTCCGATTACGAGCAGTACTTC.

The CDR3 spells CASSLRQAGDSPLHF. In nucleotides, the CDR3 is TGTGCCAGCAGCTTAAGACAGGCAGGGGATTCACCCCTCCACTTT. This chain connects TRBV7-8 to TRBJ1-6, with D perhaps matching TRBD1 (6 bases). CDR1 SGHVS and CDR2 FQNEAQ come from the germline V gene. V dropped 2 bases and J dropped 8 bases, with 13 bases sitting between them. This CDR3 region has 15 residues.

The chain carries TRBV6-5 and TRBJ1-3, with 7 bases lining up with TRBD1. This CDR3 contains 14 residues. Germline loops: CDR1 MNHEY, CDR2 SVGAGI. Germline trimming cut 6 bases from V and 0 bases from J; bases unmatched to any gene: 2. Here the CDR3 reads CASSGTASGNTIYF. DNA for the CDR3: TGTGCCAGCAGCGGGACAGCCTCTGGAAACACCATATATTTT.

The rearrangement uses TRBV6-2 or TRBV6-3 and TRBJ2-3; 7 positions agree with TRBD2. Germline CDR1 and CDR2: MNHEY and SVGEGT. The trim removed 0 bases at V and 4 bases at J, leaving 7 bases unmatched. The length of the CDR3 is 16 residues. CDR3 protein: CASSYSSAGNPDTQYF. CDR3 DNA sequence: TGTGCCAGCAGTTACTCGTCAGCGGGAAATCCAGATACGCAGTATTTT.

V usage is TRBV28 and J usage is TRBJ1-6; a weak D match, TRBD1 (5 bases). The V and J ends lost 1 base and 9 bases respectively, with 13 bases between them. The CDR3 length is 15 residues. CDR1 is MDHEN, CDR2 SYDVKM, per germline. Here the CDR3 DNA reads TGTGCCAGCAGTTTATTAGGGGTATCAGGTTCACCCCTCCACTTT. Residues: CASSLLGVSGSPLHF.

This clone was found once. This chain connects TRBV6-2 or TRBV6-3 to TRBJ2-7; TRBD2 agrees at 9 bases. This CDR3 contains 14 residues. Germline CDR1 MNHEY, CDR2 SVGEGT. J lost 0 bases, V lost 4 bases, and 1 base had no gene match. CDR3 coding DNA: TGTGCCAGCAGTTCGCGGGAGGGCTCCTACGAGCAGTACTTC. It specifies CASSSREGSYEQYF.

The gene calls are TRBV29-1 and TRBJ2-5; TRBD1 agrees at 12 bases. The V gene end was trimmed by 8 bases and the J gene end by 5 bases; junction bases not matched to a gene: 6. The CDR3 spans 13 residues. CDR1 is SQVTM and CDR2 is ANQGSEA in the germline V gene. In nucleotides, the CDR3 is TGCAGCACGGGACAGGGGGCGGGGGAGACCCAGTACTTC. This codes for CSTGQGAGETQYF.

The rearrangement joins TRBV5-1 to TRBJ2-7; perhaps TRBD1 as D (6 bases). The V end was cut by 1 base, the J end by 4 bases, with 12 bases between. Germline values: CDR1 SGHRS, CDR2 YFSETQ. This CDR3 comprises 14 residues. The CDR3 loop is CASSLFGTQYEQYF. The CDR3 DNA reads TGCGCCAGCAGCTTGTTCGGGACACAATACGAGCAGTACTTC.

This rearrangement joins TRBV4-1 to TRBJ1-2, with D possibly matching TRBD1 (6 bases). This CDR3 has 18 amino acids. Germline CDR1 is MGHRA and CDR2 is YSYEKL. Deletions cut 0 bases from V and 4 bases from J, with 21 bases between. CDR3 in amino acids: CASSQDGGGGQRGYGYTF. DNA for the CDR3: TGCGCCAGCAGCCAAGATGGGGGAGGGGGGCAGAGGGGCTATGGCTACACCTTC.

This CDR3 reads CASSYFGGQGADTQYF. For the CDR3, the DNA is TGTGCCAGCAGTTACTTTGGCGGGCAGGGCGCAGATACGCAGTATTTT. The genes are TRBV6-6 and TRBJ2-3; D tentatively fits TRBD1 or TRBD2 (5 bases each). V lost 1 base and J lost 4, with 15 bases in between. CDR3 size: 16 residues. Per germline, CDR1 MNHNY and CDR2 SVGAGI (reference sequence).

The J gene is TRBJ1-1, the V gene TRBV5-6; 7 nucleotides agree with TRBD1. With 2 bases clipped from V and 1 base from J, the junction kept 5 bases outside the gene matches. There are 15 residues in the CDR3. Germline V gene lookup returns CDR1 SGHDT and CDR2 YYEEEE. The CDR3 region is CASSFRGRWNTEAFF. The CDR3, as DNA: TGTGCCAGCAGCTTTAGGGGGCGGTGGAACACTGAAGCTTTCTTT.

This clone was seen a single time. The gene calls are TRBV6-1 and TRBJ2-3; the D gene is possibly TRBD2 (7 bases). Germline values: CDR1 MNHNS, CDR2 SASEGT. The CDR3 sequence is 16 residues long. The V and J ends lost 1 base and 0 bases respectively, with 11 bases between them. The DNA of the CDR3 is TGTGCCAGCAGTGAAGAGGGGGGGCCGAGCACAGATACGCAGTATTTT. Encoded protein: CASSEEGGPSTDTQYF.

Here the CDR3 reads CASSQDPRGNEQYF. CDR3 DNA sequence: TGTGCCAGCAGCCAAGATCCCAGGGGGAACGAGCAGTACTTC. This chain joins TRBV3-1 (or the pseudogene TRBV3-2) and TRBJ2-7, with TRBD1 matching 7 bases. Trimming took 0 bases from V and 5 from J; bases not matched to a gene: 4. Germline V gene sequence: CDR1 LGHDT, CDR2 YNNKEL (reference sequence). This CDR3 comprises 14 residues.

The V gene is TRBV7-9, the J gene TRBJ2-2; D is perhaps TRBD2 (6 bases). The CDR3 runs to 15 residues. Trimming shortened V by 5 bases and J by 6 bases, and 16 bases separated the two germline ends. Germline V gene lookup returns CDR1 SEHNR and CDR2 FQNEAQ (reference sequence). As DNA, the CDR3 is TGTGCCAGCAGCAGGGAGGAACTCGCACCCGGGGAGCTGTTTTTT. This encodes CASSREELAPGELFF.

This chain joins TRBV6-5 and TRBJ1-1; tentatively, D is TRBD1 (5 bases). The V gene's germline CDR1 is MNHEY and CDR2 SVGAGI. The ends were cut back, 7 bases at V and 0 bases at J, with 9 bases in the middle. The CDR3 has 13 amino acids. Here the CDR3 reads CASMLQVNTEAFF. As DNA, the CDR3 is TGTGCCAGCATGCTACAGGTGAACACTGAAGCTTTCTTT.